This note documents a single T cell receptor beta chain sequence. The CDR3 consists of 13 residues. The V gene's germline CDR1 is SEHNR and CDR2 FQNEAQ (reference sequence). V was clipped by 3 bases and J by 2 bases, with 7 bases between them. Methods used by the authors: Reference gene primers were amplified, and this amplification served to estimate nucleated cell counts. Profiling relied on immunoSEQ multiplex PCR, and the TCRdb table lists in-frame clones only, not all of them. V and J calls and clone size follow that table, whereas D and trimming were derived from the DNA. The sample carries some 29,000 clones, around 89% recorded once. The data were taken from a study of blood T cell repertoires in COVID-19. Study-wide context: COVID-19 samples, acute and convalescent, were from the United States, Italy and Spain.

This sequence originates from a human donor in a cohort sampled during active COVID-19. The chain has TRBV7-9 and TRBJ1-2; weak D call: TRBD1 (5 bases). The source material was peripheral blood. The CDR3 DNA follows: TGTGCCAGCAGCTTGGGGCAGAACTATGGCTACACCTTC. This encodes CASSLGQNYGYTF.